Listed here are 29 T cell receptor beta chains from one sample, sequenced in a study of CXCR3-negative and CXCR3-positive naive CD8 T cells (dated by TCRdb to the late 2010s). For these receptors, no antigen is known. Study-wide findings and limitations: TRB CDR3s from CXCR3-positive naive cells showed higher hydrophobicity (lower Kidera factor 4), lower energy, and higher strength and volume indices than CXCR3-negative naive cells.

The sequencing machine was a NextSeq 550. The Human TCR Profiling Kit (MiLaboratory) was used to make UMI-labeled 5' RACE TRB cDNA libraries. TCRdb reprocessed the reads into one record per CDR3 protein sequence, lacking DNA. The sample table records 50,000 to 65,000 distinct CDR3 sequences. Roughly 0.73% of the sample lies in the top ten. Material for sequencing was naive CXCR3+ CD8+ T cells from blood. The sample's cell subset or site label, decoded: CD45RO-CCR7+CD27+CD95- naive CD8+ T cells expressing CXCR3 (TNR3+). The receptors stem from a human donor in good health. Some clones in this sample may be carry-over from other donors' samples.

CDR3 sequence: CASSSGAIRTDTQYF. J is TRBJ2-3 and V is TRBV2; TCRdb names TRBD1, which stays unverified in the absence of DNA. This CDR3 has 15 amino acids. Germline CDR1 is SNHLY and CDR2 is FYNNEI.

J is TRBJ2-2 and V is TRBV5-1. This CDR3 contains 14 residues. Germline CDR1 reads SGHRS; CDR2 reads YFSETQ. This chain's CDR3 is CASSLVTGAGELFF. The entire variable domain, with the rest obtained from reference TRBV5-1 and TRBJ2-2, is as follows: KAGVTQTPRYLIKTRGQQVTLSCSPISGHRSVSWYQQTPGQGLQFLFEYFSETQRNKGNFPGRFSGRQFSNSRSEMNVSTLELGDSALYLCASSLVTGAGELFFGEGSRLTVL.

CDR3 amino acids: CASSLDPDNAYEQYF. This chain uses TRBV5-1 with TRBJ2-7; TCRdb lists TRBD1, though no DNA is available to test this call. In germline, CDR1 is SGHRS, CDR2 YFSETQ. The CDR3 runs 15 residues.

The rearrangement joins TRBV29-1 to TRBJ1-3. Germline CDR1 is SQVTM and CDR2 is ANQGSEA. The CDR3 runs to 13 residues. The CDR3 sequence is CSVKLLSGNTIYF.

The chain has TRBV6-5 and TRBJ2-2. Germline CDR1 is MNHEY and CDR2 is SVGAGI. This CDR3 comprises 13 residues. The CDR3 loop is CASSLTTTGELFF.

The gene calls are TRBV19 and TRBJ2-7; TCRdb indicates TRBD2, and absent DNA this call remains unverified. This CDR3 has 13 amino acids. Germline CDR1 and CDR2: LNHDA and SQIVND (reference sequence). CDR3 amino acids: CASTGRSSYEQYF.

The CDR3 is CASRSSSSSYEQYF. J is TRBJ2-7 and V is TRBV6-2 or TRBV6-3; TCRdb returns TRBD2, unconfirmable since there is no DNA. The CDR3 runs to 14 residues. CDR1 and CDR2 (germline): MNHEY, SVGEGT.

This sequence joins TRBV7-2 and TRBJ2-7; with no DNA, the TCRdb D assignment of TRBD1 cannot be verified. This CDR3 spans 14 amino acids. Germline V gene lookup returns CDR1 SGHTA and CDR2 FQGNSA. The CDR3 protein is CASSLLGAGYEQYF.

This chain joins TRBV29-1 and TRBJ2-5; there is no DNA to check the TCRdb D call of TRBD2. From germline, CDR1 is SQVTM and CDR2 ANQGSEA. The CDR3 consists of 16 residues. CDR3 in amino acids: CSADLWGLAGEETQYF.

The CDR3: CATSGSTDTQYF. The rearrangement joins TRBV24-1 to TRBJ2-3. This CDR3 is built from 12 residues. From germline, CDR1 is KGHDR and CDR2 SFDVKD.

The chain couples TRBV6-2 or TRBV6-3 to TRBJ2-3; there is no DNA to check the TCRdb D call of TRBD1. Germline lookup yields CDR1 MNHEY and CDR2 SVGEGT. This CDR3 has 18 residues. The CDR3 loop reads CASSYARGAPRSTDTQYF.

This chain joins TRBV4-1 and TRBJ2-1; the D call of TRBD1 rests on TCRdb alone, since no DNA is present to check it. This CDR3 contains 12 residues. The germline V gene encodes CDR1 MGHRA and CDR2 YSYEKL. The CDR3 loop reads CASSPGSNEQFF.

CDR3: CASSPRMGQVDEQYF. The genes are TRBV7-9 and TRBJ2-7; TCRdb returns TRBD1, unconfirmable since there is no DNA. The CDR3 loop spans 15 amino acids. Germline V CDR1 and CDR2: SEHNR, FQNEAQ (reference sequence). The variable domain in full, with the rest retrieved from reference TRBV7-9 and TRBJ2-7, is DTGVSQNPRHKITKRGQNVTFRCDPISEHNRLYWYRQTLGQGPEFLTYFQNEAQLEKSRLLSDRFSAERPKGSFSTLEIQRTEQGDSAMYLCASSPRMGQVDEQYFGPGTRLTVT.

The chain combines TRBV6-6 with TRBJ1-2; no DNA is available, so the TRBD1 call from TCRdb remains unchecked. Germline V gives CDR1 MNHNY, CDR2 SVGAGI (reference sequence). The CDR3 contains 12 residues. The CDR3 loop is CASTGQRYGYTF.

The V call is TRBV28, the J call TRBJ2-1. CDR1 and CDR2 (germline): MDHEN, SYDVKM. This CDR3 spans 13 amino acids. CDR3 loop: CASSLFDNNEQFF.

CDR3 amino acids: CSVEDLGLAQPNEQFF. The rearrangement uses TRBV29-1 and TRBJ2-1; TCRdb outputs TRBD2, but without DNA this stays unchecked. Per the germline V gene, CDR1 is SQVTM and CDR2 is ANQGSEA. This CDR3 region has 16 residues.

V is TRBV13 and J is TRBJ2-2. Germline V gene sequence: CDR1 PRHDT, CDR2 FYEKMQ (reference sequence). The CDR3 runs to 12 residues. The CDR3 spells CASSSLTGELFF.

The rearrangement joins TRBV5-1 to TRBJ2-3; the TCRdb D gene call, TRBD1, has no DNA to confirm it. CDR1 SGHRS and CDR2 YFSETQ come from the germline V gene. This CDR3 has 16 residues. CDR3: CASSLAKRGNTDTQYF.

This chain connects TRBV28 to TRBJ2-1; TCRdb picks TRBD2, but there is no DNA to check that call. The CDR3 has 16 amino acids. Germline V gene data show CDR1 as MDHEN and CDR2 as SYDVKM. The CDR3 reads CASNQYVKRGRDEQFF.

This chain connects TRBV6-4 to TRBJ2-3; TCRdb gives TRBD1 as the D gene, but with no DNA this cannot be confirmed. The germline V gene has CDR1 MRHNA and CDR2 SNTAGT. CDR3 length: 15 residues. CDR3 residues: CASSVQGEATDTQYF.

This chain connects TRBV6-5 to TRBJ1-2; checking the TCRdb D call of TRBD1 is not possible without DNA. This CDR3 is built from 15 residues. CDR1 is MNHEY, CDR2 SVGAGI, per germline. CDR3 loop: CASSYSSGQDYGYTF.

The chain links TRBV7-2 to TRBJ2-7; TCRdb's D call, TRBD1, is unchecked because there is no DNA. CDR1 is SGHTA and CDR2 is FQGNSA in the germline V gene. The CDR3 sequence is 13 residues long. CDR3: CASSWTGVYEQYF.

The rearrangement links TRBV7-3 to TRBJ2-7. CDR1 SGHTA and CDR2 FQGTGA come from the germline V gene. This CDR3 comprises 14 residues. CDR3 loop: CASSFLGNSYEQYF. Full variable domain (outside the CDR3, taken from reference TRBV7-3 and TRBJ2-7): GAGVSQTPSNKVTEKGKYVELRCDPISGHTALYWYRQSLGQGPEFLIYFQGTGAADDSGLPNDRFFAVRPEGSVSTLKIQRTERGDSAVYLCASSFLGNSYEQYFGPGTRLTVT.

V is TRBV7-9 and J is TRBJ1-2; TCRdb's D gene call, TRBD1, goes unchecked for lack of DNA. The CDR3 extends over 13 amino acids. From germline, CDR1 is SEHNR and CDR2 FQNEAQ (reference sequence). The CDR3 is CASSLNRDYGYTF.

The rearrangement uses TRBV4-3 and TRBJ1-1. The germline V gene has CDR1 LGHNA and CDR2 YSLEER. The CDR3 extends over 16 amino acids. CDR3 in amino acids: CASSQDWDTRGTEAFF.

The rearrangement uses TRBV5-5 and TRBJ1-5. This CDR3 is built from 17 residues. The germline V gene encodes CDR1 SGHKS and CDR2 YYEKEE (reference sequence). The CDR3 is CASSLKLAGFSNQPQHF.

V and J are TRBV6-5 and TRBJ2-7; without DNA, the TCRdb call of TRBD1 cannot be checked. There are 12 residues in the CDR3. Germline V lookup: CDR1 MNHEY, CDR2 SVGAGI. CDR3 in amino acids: CASSSDTYEQYF.

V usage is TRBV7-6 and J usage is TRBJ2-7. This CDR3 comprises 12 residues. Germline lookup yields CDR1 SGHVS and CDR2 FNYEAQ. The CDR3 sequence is CASSLVWYEQYF.

CDR3 region: CASSIQLNTEAFF. J is TRBJ1-1 and V is TRBV19. Germline assignment: CDR1 LNHDA and CDR2 SQIVND (reference sequence). The CDR3 consists of 13 residues.